This TCR beta chain was captured in a study of vaccination and CD4 T cells after COVID-19. This clonotype was picked up many times. Antigen unknown. CDR1 is DFQATT and CDR2 is SNEGSKA in the germline V gene (reference sequence). This CDR3 is built from 12 residues. With 5 bases clipped from V and 4 bases from J, the junction kept 4 bases outside the gene matches. The treatment denotes: roughly 11-day PBMC culture with coronavirus spike peptide pools or control peptides (ViraFEST assay). ViraFEST used peptide pools to expand antigen-specific T cells and subsequently sequenced their TCRs. The cultures had half their medium swapped for fresh IL-2 medium on days 3 and 7. Researchers used the Oncomine TCR Beta short-read assay to sequence DNA from cultured CD4+ T cells. Once CD4+ T cells had been cultured, genomic DNA was extracted from them. Each CDR3 protein gets one entry after TCRdb re-called the PCR reads with MiXCR. This table holds over 2,500 distinct CDR3 sequences, approximately 25% found once.

This specimen consisted of CD4+ T cells from blood, cultured in vitro, obtained after SARS-CoV-2 vaccination. The receptor was isolated from a human donor who had recovered from COVID-19. The V and J genes are TRBV20-1 and TRBJ1-2; 7 nucleotides match TRBD1. The CDR3 bases are TGCAGTGCTTCGACAGGGCTCTATGGCTACACCTTC. Protein: CSASTGLYGYTF.